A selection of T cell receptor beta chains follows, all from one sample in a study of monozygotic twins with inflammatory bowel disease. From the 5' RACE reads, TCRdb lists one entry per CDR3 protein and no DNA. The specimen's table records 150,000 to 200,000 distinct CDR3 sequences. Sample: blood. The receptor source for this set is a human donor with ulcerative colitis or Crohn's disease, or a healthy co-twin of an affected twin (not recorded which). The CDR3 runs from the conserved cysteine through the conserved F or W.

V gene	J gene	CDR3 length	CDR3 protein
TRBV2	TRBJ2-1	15	CASRPAVQAWHEQFF
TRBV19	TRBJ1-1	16	CASLIKGLRGTTEAFF
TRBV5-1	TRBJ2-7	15	CASSYRTGPSYEQYF
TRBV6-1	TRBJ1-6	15	CASSEEGLNNSPLHF
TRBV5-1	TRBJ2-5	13	CASSLGPGETQYF
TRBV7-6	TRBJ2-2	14	CASSLPGLAGEVFF
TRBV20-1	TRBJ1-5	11	CGGLRNQPQHF
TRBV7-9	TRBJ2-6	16	CASSLGTGPGANVLTF
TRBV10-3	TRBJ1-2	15	CAISESTGINYGYTF
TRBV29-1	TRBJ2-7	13	CSVGDSGYDEQYF
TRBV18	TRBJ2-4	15	CASSPLNQAKNIQYF
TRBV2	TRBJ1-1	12	CASSDRGAEAFF
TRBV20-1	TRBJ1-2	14	CSAPKGREGYGYTF
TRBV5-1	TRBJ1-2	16	CASSLVRQGANYGYTF
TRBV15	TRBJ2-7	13	CATSREDGSEQYF
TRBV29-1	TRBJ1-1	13	CSAAGRMNTEAFF
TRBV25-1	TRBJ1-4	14	CASSEFGTGVKLFF
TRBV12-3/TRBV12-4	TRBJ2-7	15	CASSFGVRNPYEQYF
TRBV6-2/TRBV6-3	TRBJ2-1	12	CASSSPSDEQFF
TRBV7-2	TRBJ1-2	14	CASSTGAKDYGYTF
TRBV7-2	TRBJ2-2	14	CASSEGRNTGELFF
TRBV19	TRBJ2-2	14	CASSPPTSPGELFF
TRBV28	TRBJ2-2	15	CASSLAQGRAGELFF
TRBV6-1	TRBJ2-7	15	CASRRRTGGSYEQYF
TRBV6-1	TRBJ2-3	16	CASRLWTDRSTDTQYF
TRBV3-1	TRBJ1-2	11	CASSQLDGYTF
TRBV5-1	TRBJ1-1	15	CASWDQGAGNTEAFF
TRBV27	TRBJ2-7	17	CASSFLQGPGGSYEQYF
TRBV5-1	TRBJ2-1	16	CASSLGTSSIMNEQFF
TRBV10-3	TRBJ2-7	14	CAIRPGTEYYEQYF
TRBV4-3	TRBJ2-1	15	CASSQGRRAYNEQFF
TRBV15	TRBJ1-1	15	CATSRERGAGTEAFF
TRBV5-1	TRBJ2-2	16	CASSYPTGEIDGELFF
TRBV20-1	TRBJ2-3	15	CSARDSSRVADTQYF
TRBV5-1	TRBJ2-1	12	CASGHFGGEQFF
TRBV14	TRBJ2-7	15	CTSSRTGLHPLEQYF
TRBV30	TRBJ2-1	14	CAWESGGSYNEQFF
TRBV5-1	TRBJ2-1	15	CASSFRNRVYNEQFF
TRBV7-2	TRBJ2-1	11	CASSLGFEQFF
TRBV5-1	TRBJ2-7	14	CASSLEASGSEQYF
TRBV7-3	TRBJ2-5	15	CASSLGVSLQETQYF
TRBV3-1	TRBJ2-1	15	CASSRATSSRNEQFF
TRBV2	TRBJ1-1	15	CASQGREDMNTEAFF
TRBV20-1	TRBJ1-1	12	CSAPDRGAEAFF
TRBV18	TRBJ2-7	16	CASSPTGTGGLYEQYF
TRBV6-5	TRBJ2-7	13	CASSWGPGYEQYF
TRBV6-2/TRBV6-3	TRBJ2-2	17	CASSSQREGLITGELFF